The sequence of this T cell receptor beta chain was determined in a study of TET2 disruption in CD19-targeted CAR T cells (dated by TCRdb to 2016 to 2019). A note on the overall study: The number of samples was determined by the original clinical trial design and by which samples were available, and no additional inclusion criteria were applied.

Paper-wide results and their limitations: Conclusions about the patient's CAR T cells rested on extensive analysis of a single subject.

Deep sequencing of the TCR beta chain was done using the immunoSEQ assay. Turning to the authors' computational methods: Only productive TCR beta rearrangements were used to compute clonotype frequencies. TCRdb mirrors the immuneACCESS table, restricted to in-frame sequences. Some clones are absent from its copies; in checked studies, under half trace to an unresolved V gene, and the reason for the others is unknown. V and J calls and clone size come straight from that table; D and trimming were deduced from the DNA. This sample's table carries approximately 27,000 clones. Less than 2% of the sample is taken by the ten largest. Taken with the paper, the label for treatment or condition translates to: autologous CTL019 cells: CD19 CAR with 4-1BB and CD3 zeta domains. The CD19 CAR incorporated TCR zeta and 4-1BB costimulatory signaling domains. T cells for CTL019 manufacturing were collected from peripheral blood by means of leukapheresis. The DNeasy Blood and Tissue Kit was used to extract genomic DNA from pre-infusion T cells, peripheral blood, or sorted post-infusion T cells.

For this clone: The target of this receptor is not known. With the read ending 3 residues before the CDR3 end, the germline J gene is used to fill in that end.

V and J are trimmed by 4 bases and 5 bases, and the gene matches miss 9 bases of the junction. The CDR3, cysteine through phenylalanine, is 15 amino acids long. Part of the CDR3 DNA is given, 36 bases translated from base 1. The germline V gene encodes CDR1 SGDLS and CDR2 YYNGEE. The sequence derives from a man in his sixties or seventies with chronic lymphocytic leukemia. Material: CD8- CAR+ T cells sorted from cultured blood T cells, obtained for CD19 CAR T cell therapy. The meaning of the sample's cell subset or site label: CD8-negative CAR-positive T cells from the infusion product. This sequence uses TRBV9 and TRBJ2-7; 10 middle bases align to TRBD1. Incomplete CDR3 DNA: TGTGCCAGCAGCCTTCGGACAGGGGGGATCCACGAG. It specifies CASSLRTGGIHE. The whole CDR3 sequence reads CASSLRTGGIHEQYF.